This T cell receptor (beta chain) emerged from a study of response to subunit inactivated influenza vaccine. MiXCR, applied by TCRdb to the RT-PCR reads, yields one record per CDR3 protein. In the table there are more than 450,000 distinct CDR3 sequences, approximately 10% of which are singletons. The CDR3 is made up of 14 amino acids. Trimming left V 7 bases short and J 4 bases short, with 16 bases between. The germline CDR1 and CDR2 sequences are MNHNS and SASEGT. The sequenced sample was PBMCs from blood, obtained on the day of vaccination. This clonotype was sampled from a man aged 50-60 years who received an inactivated influenza vaccine. This chain joins TRBV6-1 and TRBJ2-5; the D gene could be TRBD1 or TRBD2 (5 bases each). This chain's CDR3 is CASTRSGDGETQYF. DNA for the CDR3: TGTGCCAGCACCAGAAGTGGGGACGGAGAGACCCAGTACTTC.